This record covers a single TCR beta chain. The CDR3 is made up of 15 amino acids. V was cut by 4 bases and J by 9 bases, with 19 bases left in between. The germline V gene encodes CDR1 SGHTA and CDR2 FQGNSA. These data originate in a study of identical twins. TCRdb passed the 5' RACE reads through MiXCR, listing each CDR3 protein once. The sample includes hundreds of thousands of distinct CDR3 sequences, about 20% of them seen just once. This same sample was also taken into another study, of T cells expressing NK-cell markers.

The sample consisted of PBMCs. This TCR came from a woman aged 18-29 years in good health. The V gene is TRBV7-2, the J gene TRBJ1-5; D is possibly TRBD1 (5 bases). The CDR3 is CASSSGTAYHVPQHF. In nucleotides, the CDR3 is TGTGCCAGCAGCTCCGGGACGGCGTACCATGTGCCCCAGCATTTT.